The clone carrying this T cell receptor beta chain was counted ten times or more. The target antigen is unknown. This sample stems from a study of neurological immune-mediated disorders. Study-level results: The absence of any CDR3 amino acid sequence shared by expanded clones across subjects suggests that repertoires were private in all groups. While HTLV-1-associated myelopathy showed the greatest TCR clonal expansion, multiple sclerosis showed the least, falling below healthy controls.

The cDNA was generated by 5'RACE with 10-nucleotide random UMIs. TCRdb ran MiXCR on the 5' RACE reads and lists one entry per CDR3 protein. The sample has about 71,000 distinct CDR3 sequences, 4.5% to 5.5% seen once. V lost 3 bases and J 6 bases, leaving 13 bases between the germline ends. Per the germline V gene, CDR1 is SGHRS and CDR2 is YFSETQ. There are 13 residues in the CDR3. The unsorted libraries originated from 2 million PBMCs kept at -80 C. The sequenced sample was PBMCs. This chain uses TRBV5-1 with TRBJ2-7; D may be TRBD1 or TRBD2 (5 bases each). The clonotype comes from a young man with multiple sclerosis. CDR3 amino acids: CASSWGFGSEQYF. DNA of the CDR3: TGCGCCAGCAGCTGGGGGTTTGGAAGCGAGCAGTACTTC.